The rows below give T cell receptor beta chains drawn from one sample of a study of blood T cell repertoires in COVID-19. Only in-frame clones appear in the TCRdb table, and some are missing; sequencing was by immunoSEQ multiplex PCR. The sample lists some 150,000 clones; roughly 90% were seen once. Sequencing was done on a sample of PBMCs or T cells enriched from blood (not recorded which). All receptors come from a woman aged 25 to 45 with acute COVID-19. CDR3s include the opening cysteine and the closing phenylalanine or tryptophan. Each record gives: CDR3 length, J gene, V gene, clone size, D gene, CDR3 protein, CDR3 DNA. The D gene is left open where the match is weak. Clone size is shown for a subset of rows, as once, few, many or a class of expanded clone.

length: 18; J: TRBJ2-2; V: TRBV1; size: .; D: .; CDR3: CTSSPTPPPGLGIGELFF; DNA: TGCACCAGCAGTCCGACTCCCCCACCAGGACTAGGAATCGGGGAGCTGTTTTTT
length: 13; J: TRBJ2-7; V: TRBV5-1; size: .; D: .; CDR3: CASSLGTYYEQYF; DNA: TGCGCCAGCAGCTTGGGGACATACTACGAGCAGTACTTC
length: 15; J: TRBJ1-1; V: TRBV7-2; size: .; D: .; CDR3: CASSFYRSGTPEAFF; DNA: TGTGCCAGCAGTTTTTATCGATCCGGGACACCAGAAGCTTTCTTT
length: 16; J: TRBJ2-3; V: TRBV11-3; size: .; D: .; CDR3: CASSTRFEGGADTQYF; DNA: TGTGCCAGCAGCACCCGGTTTGAAGGGGGTGCAGATACGCAGTATTTT
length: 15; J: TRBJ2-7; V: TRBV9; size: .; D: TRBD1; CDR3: CASSARGQGSYEQYF; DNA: TGTGCCAGCAGCGCTCGGGGACAGGGCTCCTACGAGCAGTACTTC
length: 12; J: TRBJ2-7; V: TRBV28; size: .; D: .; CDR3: CASSPQGYEQYF; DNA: TGTGCCAGCAGTCCTCAGGGCTACGAGCAGTACTTC
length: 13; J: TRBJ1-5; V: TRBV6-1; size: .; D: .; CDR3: CASSDRGHQPQHF; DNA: TGTGCCAGCAGTGACCGCGGCCATCAGCCCCAGCATTTT
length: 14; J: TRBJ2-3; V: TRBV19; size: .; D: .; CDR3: CASSDTLYTDTQYF; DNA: TGTGCCAGCTCCGACACCCTATACACAGATACGCAGTATTTT
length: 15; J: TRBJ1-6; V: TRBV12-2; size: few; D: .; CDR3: CASRFRRTGLPTLHF; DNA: TGTGCAAGTCGCTTTAGAAGGACAGGCCTGCCCACCCTCCACTTT
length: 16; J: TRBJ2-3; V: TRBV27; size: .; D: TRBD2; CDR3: CASSPGGGVSTDTQYF; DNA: TGTGCCAGCAGTCCTGGGGGGGGAGTTAGCACAGATACGCAGTATTTT
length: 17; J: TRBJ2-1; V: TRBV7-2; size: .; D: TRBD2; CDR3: CASSLHPAGGSYNEQFF; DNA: TGTGCCAGCAGCTTACACCCAGCGGGAGGCTCCTACAATGAGCAGTTCTTC
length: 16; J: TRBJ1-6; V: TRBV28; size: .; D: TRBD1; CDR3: CASSFDRRDRYSPLHF; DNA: TGTGCCAGCAGTTTCGATCGCCGGGACAGATACTCACCCCTCCACTTT
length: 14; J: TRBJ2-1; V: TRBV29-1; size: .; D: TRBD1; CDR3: CSVARTGGLDEQFF; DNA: TGCAGCGTTGCTCGGACAGGGGGCTTGGATGAGCAGTTCTTC
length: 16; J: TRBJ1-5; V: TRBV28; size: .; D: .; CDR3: CASSLAGFGDNQPQHF; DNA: TGTGCCAGCAGTTTAGCAGGGTTTGGTGACAATCAGCCCCAGCATTTT
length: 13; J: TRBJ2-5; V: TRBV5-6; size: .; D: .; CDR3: CASSLVRQETQYF; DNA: TGTGCCAGCAGCTTGGTCAGACAAGAGACCCAGTACTTC
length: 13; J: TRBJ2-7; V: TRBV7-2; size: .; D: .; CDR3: CASSFRQAYEQYF; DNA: TGTGCCAGCAGCTTTCGACAAGCCTACGAGCAGTACTTC
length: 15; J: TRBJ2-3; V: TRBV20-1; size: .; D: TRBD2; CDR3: CSASGSGTSTDTQYF; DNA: TGCAGTGCTAGTGGCAGCGGGACTAGCACAGATACGCAGTATTTT
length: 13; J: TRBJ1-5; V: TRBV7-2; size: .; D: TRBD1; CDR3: CASSADREQPQHF; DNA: TGTGCCAGCAGCGCGGACAGGGAACAGCCCCAGCATTTT
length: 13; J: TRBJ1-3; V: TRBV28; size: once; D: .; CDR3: CASSSGDRNTIYF; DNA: TGTGCCAGCAGTTCGGGAGACCGAAACACCATATATTTT
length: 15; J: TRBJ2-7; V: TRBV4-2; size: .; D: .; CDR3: CASSQDLRGAYEQYF; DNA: TGTGCCAGCAGCCAAGATCTCAGGGGCGCCTACGAGCAGTACTTC
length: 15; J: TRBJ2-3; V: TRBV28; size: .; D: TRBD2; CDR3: CASSSLAGLTDTQYF; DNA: TGTGCCAGCAGTTCCCTAGCGGGACTCACAGATACGCAGTATTTT
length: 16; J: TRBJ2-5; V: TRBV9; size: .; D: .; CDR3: CASSVSGRVRQETQYF; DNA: TGTGCCAGCAGCGTTAGTGGCAGGGTCAGGCAAGAGACCCAGTACTTC
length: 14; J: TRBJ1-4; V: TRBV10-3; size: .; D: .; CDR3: CAIRAGNSNEKLFF; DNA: TGTGCCATCAGAGCAGGGAATAGTAATGAAAAACTGTTTTTT
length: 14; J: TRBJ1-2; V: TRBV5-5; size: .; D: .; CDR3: CASSTYGTAGGYTF; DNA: TGTGCCAGCAGCACTTACGGGACTGCGGGTGGCTACACCTTC
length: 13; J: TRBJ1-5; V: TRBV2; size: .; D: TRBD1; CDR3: CASKGQSNQPQHF; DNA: TGTGCCAGCAAGGGACAGAGCAATCAGCCCCAGCATTTT
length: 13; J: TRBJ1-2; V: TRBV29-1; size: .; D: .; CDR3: CSVVLGGGHGYTF; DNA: TGCAGCGTTGTTCTTGGGGGGGGTCATGGCTACACCTTC
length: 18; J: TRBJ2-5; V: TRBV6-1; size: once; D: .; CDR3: CASSEASGGTSPWETQYF; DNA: TGTGCCAGCAGTGAAGCGAGCGGCGGGACCTCTCCTTGGGAGACCCAGTACTTC
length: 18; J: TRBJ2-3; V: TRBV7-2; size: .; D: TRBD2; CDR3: CASSSITTGLAGRDTQYF; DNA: TGTGCCAGCAGCTCGATCACAACGGGACTAGCGGGGAGAGATACGCAGTATTTT
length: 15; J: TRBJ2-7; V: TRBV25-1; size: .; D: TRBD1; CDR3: CASSVGTGSSYEQYF; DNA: TGTGCCAGCAGTGTGGGGACAGGGTCTTCCTACGAGCAGTACTTC
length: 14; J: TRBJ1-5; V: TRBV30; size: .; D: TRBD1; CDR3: CAWSRTGTNQPQHF; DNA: TGTGCCTGGAGTCGGACAGGGACCAATCAGCCCCAGCATTTT
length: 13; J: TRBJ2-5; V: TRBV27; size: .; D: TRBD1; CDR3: CASSGTGWETQYF; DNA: TGTGCCAGCAGCGGGACAGGTTGGGAGACCCAGTACTTC
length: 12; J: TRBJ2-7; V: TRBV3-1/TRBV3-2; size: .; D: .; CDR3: CASSPGVGLKYF; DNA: TGTGCCAGCAGCCCGGGAGTCGGACTGAAATACTTC
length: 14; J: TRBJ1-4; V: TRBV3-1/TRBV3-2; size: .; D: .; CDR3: CASSWATAREKLFF; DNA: TGTGCCAGCAGCTGGGCAACGGCTCGTGAAAAACTGTTTTTT
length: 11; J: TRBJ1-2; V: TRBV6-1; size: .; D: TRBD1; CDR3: CASSEGGGPDF; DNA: TGTGCCAGCAGTGAAGGAGGGGGCCCGGACTTC
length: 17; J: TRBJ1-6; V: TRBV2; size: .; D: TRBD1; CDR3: CASMDRDLTVDNSPLHF; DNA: TGTGCCAGCATGGACAGGGACCTCACGGTTGATAATTCACCCCTCCACTTT
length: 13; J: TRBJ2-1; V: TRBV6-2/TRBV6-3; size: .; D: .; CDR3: CASSSNWANEQFF; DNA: TGTGCCAGCAGCTCGAATTGGGCCAATGAGCAGTTCTTC
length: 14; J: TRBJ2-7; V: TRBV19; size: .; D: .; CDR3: CANRVGVTSYEQYF; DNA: TGTGCCAACCGGGTTGGAGTGACGTCCTACGAGCAGTACTTC
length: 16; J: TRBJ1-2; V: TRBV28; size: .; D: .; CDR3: CASSLSLGDLNYGYTF; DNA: TGTGCCAGCAGTTTAAGTCTAGGGGATCTCAACTATGGCTACACCTTC
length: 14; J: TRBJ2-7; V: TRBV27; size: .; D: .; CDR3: CASSLSAGSYEQYF; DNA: TGTGCCAGCAGTTTATCTGCCGGTTCCTACGAGCAGTACTTC
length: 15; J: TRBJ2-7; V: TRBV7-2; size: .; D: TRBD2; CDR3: CASSSTSGRDTEQYF; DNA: TGTGCCAGCAGCTCCACTAGCGGGAGGGATACCGAGCAGTACTTC
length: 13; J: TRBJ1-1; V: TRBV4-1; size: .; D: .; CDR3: CASSQFNAGGTFF; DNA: TGCGCCAGCAGCCAATTTAACGCCGGCGGAACTTTCTTT
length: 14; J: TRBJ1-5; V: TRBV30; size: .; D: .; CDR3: CAPHPGISNQPQHF; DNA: TGTGCCCCTCATCCGGGGATTAGCAATCAGCCCCAGCATTTT
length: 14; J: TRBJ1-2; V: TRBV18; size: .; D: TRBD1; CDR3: CASSPGQEKYGYTF; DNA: TGTGCCAGCTCACCCGGACAGGAGAAATATGGCTACACCTTC
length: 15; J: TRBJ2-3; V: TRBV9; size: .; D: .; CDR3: CASSVGAGATDTQYF; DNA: TGTGCCAGCAGCGTAGGGGCAGGGGCCACAGATACGCAGTATTTT
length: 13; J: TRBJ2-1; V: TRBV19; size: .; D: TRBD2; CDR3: CATRRTSYNEQFF; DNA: TGTGCCACCCGGAGGACTAGTTACAATGAGCAGTTCTTC
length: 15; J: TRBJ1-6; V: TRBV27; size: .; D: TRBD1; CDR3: CASSAGTGINSPLHF; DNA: TGTGCCAGCAGTGCTGGGACAGGGATCAATTCACCCCTCCACTTT
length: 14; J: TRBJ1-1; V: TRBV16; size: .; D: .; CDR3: CASSQGGVNTEAFF; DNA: TGTGCCAGCAGCCAAGGAGGGGTGAACACTGAAGCTTTCTTT
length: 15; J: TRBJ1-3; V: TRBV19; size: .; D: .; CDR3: CASSKSLTTGNTIYF; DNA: TGTGCCAGTAGTAAAAGCCTTACCACCGGAAACACCATATATTTT
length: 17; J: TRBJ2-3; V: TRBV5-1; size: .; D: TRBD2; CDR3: CASSLGTSGSGVDTQYF; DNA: TGCGCCAGCAGCTTGGGGACTAGCGGGTCCGGAGTCGATACGCAGTATTTT
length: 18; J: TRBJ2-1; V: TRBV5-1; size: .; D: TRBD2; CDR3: CASSLVRAGADFFNEQFF; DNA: TGCGCCAGCAGCTTGGTACGAGCGGGAGCTGATTTCTTCAATGAGCAGTTCTTC
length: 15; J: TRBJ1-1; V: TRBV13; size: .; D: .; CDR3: CASSPTGKGDTEAFF; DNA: TGTGCCAGCAGCCCTACAGGGAAGGGGGACACTGAAGCTTTCTTT